This entry lists 18 T cell receptor beta chains sequenced from one sample in a study of human T cells and chemical hapten exposure. MiXCR was run by TCRdb on the RACE reads, yielding one entry per CDR3 protein. The table shows roughly 94,000 distinct CDR3 sequences, with approximately 9.3% occurring only once. Time point denoted: patch test 2, 6 weeks after DPC sensitization. Treatment specified: therapeutic diphenylcyclopropenone sensitization with weekly scalp DPC. The source was whole blood, collected in connection with sensitization to the hapten diphenylcyclopropenone (DPC). The receptors stem from a woman aged 40 to 49 with alopecia areata. Some clones in this sample may be carry-over from other donors' samples.

This clonotype appeared a few times. The V call is TRBV4-1, the J call TRBJ2-1, with TRBD2 matching 9 bases. The germline CDR1 and CDR2 sequences are MGHRA and YSYEKL. J was trimmed by 4 bases and V by 2 bases; bases with no gene match: 9. The CDR3 has 17 amino acids. CDR3 residues: CASSQMSASGVYNEQFF. CDR3 in DNA: TGCGCCAGCAGCCAAATGAGTGCTAGCGGGGTGTACAATGAGCAGTTCTTC.

Only a few counts were recorded for this clonotype. The rearrangement uses TRBV20-1 and TRBJ2-4; no firm D call. Germline V gives CDR1 DFQATT, CDR2 SNEGSKA (reference sequence). The CDR3 runs 11 residues. V was shortened by 0 bases and J by 7 bases, with 4 bases between the two germline ends. The CDR3 region has the DNA TGCAGTGCTAGAGATCCGAACATTCAGTACTTC. Residues: CSARDPNIQYF.

The table lists this clonotype with a few counts. The gene calls are TRBV7-3 and TRBJ2-1; D is uncertain. Germline loops: CDR1 SGHTA, CDR2 FQGTGA. The CDR3 is 13 residues long. V gave up 2 bases and J gave up 6 bases, with 8 bases separating them. CDR3: CASSLGQANEQFF. The DNA of the CDR3 is TGTGCCAGCAGCTTAGGGCAGGCCAATGAGCAGTTCTTC.

This clonotype occurred many times. The CDR3 region has the DNA TGTGCCAGCAGTATTGACGGGGCCGGACAGCCCCAGCATTTT. The encoded protein is CASSIDGAGQPQHF. The chain combines TRBV27 with TRBJ1-5, with D maybe TRBD1 (5 bases). Trimming cost V 5 bases and J 7 bases, with 15 bases left between them. This CDR3 spans 14 amino acids. Germline lookup yields CDR1 MNHEY and CDR2 SMNVEV (reference sequence).

This clonotype was counted a few times. The genes are TRBV9 and TRBJ2-7, with 15 bases fitting TRBD2. V dropped 0 bases and J dropped 4; count of bases not matched to a gene: 5. CDR1 and CDR2 from the germline V gene are SGDLS and YYNGEE. The CDR3 sequence is 17 residues long. CDR3 in amino acids: CASSVGGLAGGGYEQYF. In DNA form, the CDR3 reads TGTGCCAGCAGCGTAGGGGGACTAGCGGGAGGAGGGTACGAGCAGTACTTC.

This clonotype has a handful of counts. This rearrangement joins TRBV7-8 to TRBJ2-2; no clear D gene. CDR3 length equals 17 residues. V gave up 1 base and J gave up 3 bases, with 15 bases separating them. Germline V gene lookup returns CDR1 SGHVS and CDR2 FQNEAQ. CDR3 bases: TGTGCCAGCAGCTTAGTTGTACGGGTAACCCACACCGGGGAGCTGTTTTTT. Translated, it gives CASSLVVRVTHTGELFF.

The rearrangement uses TRBV10-3 and TRBJ2-1; D is perhaps TRBD1 (6 bases). The CDR3 consists of 15 residues. The V end was cut by 0 bases, the J end by 5 bases, with 11 bases between. Germline assignment: CDR1 ENHRY and CDR2 SYGVKD. CDR3 in DNA: TGTGCCATCAGTGAGTCCCTCAGGGGAGACAATGAGCAGTTCTTC. Protein sequence: CAISESLRGDNEQFF.

This rearrangement joins TRBV28 to TRBJ2-1, with 14 bases lining up with TRBD2. Germline V gene data show CDR1 as MDHEN and CDR2 as SYDVKM. V shed 2 bases, J shed 7 bases, and the junction held 4 bases outside the gene matches. The CDR3 has 16 residues. As DNA, the CDR3 is TGTGCCAGCAGTTTAGGGGGACTAGCGGGAGCGAATGAGCAGTTCTTC. The encoded protein is CASSLGGLAGANEQFF.

This clonotype was seen only a few times. The chain links TRBV12-3 or TRBV12-4 to TRBJ2-3; 9 positions match TRBD2. The CDR3 contains 13 residues. Trimming took 8 bases from V and 3 from J; bases not matched to a gene: 3. The CDR3 reads CASLTSGTDTQYF. In nucleotides, the CDR3 is TGTGCCAGCTTGACTAGCGGTACAGATACGCAGTATTTT.

The rearrangement links TRBV5-6 to TRBJ1-4, with D possibly matching TRBD1 (5 bases). Deletions cut 4 bases from V and 3 bases from J, with 13 bases between. The CDR3 loop spans 15 amino acids. Germline lookup yields CDR1 SGHDT and CDR2 YYEEEE. The CDR3 sequence is CASSQTPGANEKLFF. The CDR3 region has the DNA TGTGCCAGCAGCCAAACACCGGGGGCTAATGAAAAACTGTTTTTT.

This clonotype showed up just a few times. The chain combines TRBV12-3 or TRBV12-4 with TRBJ2-2; D ambiguous. This CDR3 is built from 16 residues. V was cut by 4 bases and J by 9 bases, with 21 bases left in between. CDR3 DNA sequence: TGTGCCAGCAGTTCGGGCGGCAACTATGCCCCGAGGGAGCTGTTTTTT. This sequence encodes CASSSGGNYAPRELFF.

This clonotype was observed many times. The genes are TRBV10-3 and TRBJ2-7; no firm D call. The V and J ends lost 4 bases and 4 bases respectively, with 5 bases between them. CDR1 is ENHRY, CDR2 SYGVKD, per germline. This CDR3 has 11 amino acids. The CDR3 DNA sequence: TGTGCCATCAGTGCCGCATACGAGCAGTACTTC. It encodes CAISAAYEQYF.

This clonotype was picked up a small number of times. V is TRBV28 and J is TRBJ2-7; TRBD2 matches 7 bases. The CDR3 is 12 amino acids. In germline, CDR1 is MDHEN, CDR2 SYDVKM. The V and J ends lost 8 bases and 3 bases, in that order; junction bases with no gene match: 4. For the CDR3, the DNA is TGTGCCAGCCGTCTAGCGGACTACGAGCAGTACTTC. Translating gives CASRLADYEQYF.

This clonotype was detected many times. This sequence joins TRBV28 and TRBJ2-2; 9 nucleotides match TRBD2. Germline V CDR1 and CDR2: MDHEN, SYDVKM. The CDR3 covers 14 residues. Germline trimming cut 8 bases from V and 7 bases from J; bases unmatched to any gene: 8. The CDR3 protein is CASARGLAYGELFF. The CDR3, as DNA: TGTGCCAGCGCCCGTGGACTAGCGTACGGGGAGCTGTTTTTT.

The chain is built from TRBV4-3 and TRBJ2-6; D not certain. Germline loops: CDR1 LGHNA, CDR2 YSLEER. Trimming stripped 1 base from V and 2 bases from J, with 6 bases between. The CDR3 totals 15 residues. CDR3 sequence: CASSQARTGANVLTF. Written as DNA, the CDR3 is TGCGCCAGCAGCCAAGCCAGGACTGGGGCCAACGTCCTGACTTTC.

The gene calls are TRBV12-3 or TRBV12-4 and TRBJ2-3, with 8 bases identical to TRBD2. This CDR3 is 15 amino acids long. V gave up 3 bases and J gave up 4 bases; unmatched junction bases: 6. The chain's CDR3 is CASSFYAGGADTQYF. The CDR3 DNA reads TGTGCCAGCAGTTTTTACGCGGGAGGAGCAGATACGCAGTATTTT.

This clonotype came up many times. The chain carries TRBV7-3 and TRBJ2-2, with 13 bases aligning to TRBD2. Germline CDR1 and CDR2: SGHTA and FQGTGA. J lost 4 bases, V lost 4 bases, and 6 bases had no gene match. CDR3 length: 17 amino acids. CDR3 bases: TGTGCCAGCAGCTCGGGACTAGCGGGGATCGGCACCGGGGAGCTGTTTTTT. It is translated as CASSSGLAGIGTGELFF.

This clonotype was observed a few times. The rearrangement joins TRBV6-1 to TRBJ2-2; 15 nucleotides line up with TRBD2. The V gene's germline CDR1 is MNHNS and CDR2 SASEGT. J was trimmed by 4 bases and V by 8 bases; bases with no gene match: 8. The CDR3 is made up of 17 amino acids. In DNA, the CDR3 is TGTGCCAGCTCCCGGACTAGCGGGAGGGGCGGCACCGGGGAGCTGTTTTTT. This gives the protein CASSRTSGRGGTGELFF.